A single sample gave rise to the 7 T cell receptor beta chains below, sequenced in a study of radiotherapy plus CTLA-4 blockade in lung cancer. The table came from immunoSEQ multiplex PCR; TCRdb's copy has only in-frame clones and leaves some out. The repertoire holds around 40,000 clones, with about 74% as singletons. The sequenced sample was peripheral blood, obtained from a patient treated with radiotherapy plus ipilimumab. These receptors were collected from a human donor with non-small cell lung cancer who had stable disease on radiotherapy plus ipilimumab.

This rearrangement joins TRBV15 to TRBJ2-5; D possibly corresponds to TRBD2 (7 bases). The CDR3 is made up of 15 amino acids. Trimming removed 5 bases from V and 5 bases from J, with 18 bases in between. Per germline, CDR1 LNHNV and CDR2 YYDKDF (reference sequence). The DNA for the CDR3 is TGTGCCACCAGCCTTACCCGAGGGGGAGGGGAGACCCAGTACTTC. Encoded protein: CATSLTRGGGETQYF.

The chain has TRBV15 and TRBJ1-5, with 10 positions matching TRBD1. V lost 0 bases and J lost 6; bases outside the gene matches: 5. CDR1 is LNHNV and CDR2 is YYDKDF in the germline V gene (reference sequence). CDR3 length equals 16 residues. The CDR3, as DNA: TGTGCCACCAGCAGAGAACGGACAGGGGGTAGTCAGCCCCAGCATTTT. It translates to CATSRERTGGSQPQHF.

This chain uses TRBV6-6 with TRBJ1-2; 9 nucleotides line up with TRBD1. The CDR3 has 15 amino acids. From germline, CDR1 is MNHNY and CDR2 SVGAGI (reference sequence). V shed 2 bases, J shed 8 bases, and the junction held 9 bases outside the gene matches. CDR3 bases: TGTGCCAGCAGTTACCTTTCCGGACAGGGGCAAGGCTACACCTTC. Encoded protein: CASSYLSGQGQGYTF.

Details on this clone: One junction end does not reproduce the germline sequence, and a read error may be involved. The chain combines TRBV29-1 with TRBJ1-1; D may be TRBD1 (6 bases). The CDR3 is made up of 15 amino acids. Germline V gene data show CDR1 as SQVTM and CDR2 as ANQGSEA. The CDR3 nucleotides are TGCAGCGTTGAGAGCTTAAAAAAGGGACACACAGAAGCTTTCTTT. Protein sequence: CSVESLKKGHTEAFF. The complete variable domain, with remaining parts taken from reference TRBV29-1 and TRBJ1-1, reads SAVISQKPSRDICQRGTSLTIQCQVDSQVTMMFWYRQQPGQSLTLIATANQGSEATYESGFVIDKFPISRPNLTFSTLTVSNMSPEDSSIYLCSVESLKKGHTEAFFGQGTRLTVV.

This sequence joins TRBV11-3 and TRBJ1-2, with TRBD1 matching over 10 bases. Germline CDR1 reads SGHNT; CDR2 reads YENEEA. This CDR3 contains 14 residues. Unmatched junction bases numbered 7, after V lost 5 bases and J lost 7 bases. This CDR3 is CASSHGTGVVGYTF. The CDR3 nucleotides are TGTGCCAGCAGCCACGGGACAGGGGTTGTTGGCTACACCTTC.

The V call is TRBV11-2, the J call TRBJ2-1; 10 bases agree with TRBD2. The length of the CDR3 is 16 residues. The germline gives CDR1 SGHAT, CDR2 FQNNGV. The trim removed 5 bases at V and 8 bases at J, leaving 12 bases unmatched. The CDR3 DNA reads as TGTGCCAGCAGCATCTTATTAGCGGGGGGCGGCTATGAGCAGTTCTTC. It codes for CASSILLAGGGYEQFF.

The chain joins TRBV11-3 to TRBJ2-5; 8 nucleotides align to TRBD2. CDR3 length: 18 amino acids. Germline assignment: CDR1 SGHNT and CDR2 YENEEA. V lost 1 base, J lost 0 bases, and 10 bases stayed unmatched. The CDR3 DNA is TGTGCCAGCAGCTTAGGGCGACGGGGCGGGGGGCACCAAGAGACCCAGTACTTC. It translates to CASSLGRRGGGHQETQYF.